Following are 7 T cell receptor beta chains from one sample sequenced in a study of shared T cell receptors in the human thymus. Assay: immunoSEQ multiplex PCR; the TCRdb copy retains only in-frame clones and omits some. The sample lists 500,000 to 550,000 clones; around 78% were seen once. This sample was also put to use in a study of human thymus T cells.

The source material was thymocytes. Receptor source: a boy less than two years old with a congenital heart defect.

This clone was found once. The chain links TRBV28 to TRBJ1-2; 9 bases match TRBD1. Germline assignment: CDR1 MDHEN and CDR2 SYDVKM. The CDR3 is 15 amino acids. The trim removed 7 bases at V and 7 bases at J, leaving 13 bases unmatched. The CDR3 nucleotides are TGTGCCAGCACCCTAACCCTGGACAGGGGCAGTGGCTACACCTTC. The encoded protein is CASTLTLDRGSGYTF.

The CDR3 region has the DNA TGTGCCAGCAGTTTTACCGGGACAGGGGCCTTGGGACTAGCGGGGACCTACGAGCAGTACTTC. This encodes CASSFTGTGALGLAGTYEQYF. This chain connects TRBV27 to TRBJ2-7, with 13 bases identical to TRBD2. Germline lookup yields CDR1 MNHEY and CDR2 SMNVEV (reference sequence). There are 21 residues in the CDR3. J was trimmed by 2 bases and V by 3 bases; bases with no gene match: 19.

The chain has TRBV11-3 and TRBJ2-7; 9 bases fit TRBD1. Germline V gives CDR1 SGHNT, CDR2 YENEEA. J gave up 5 bases and V 5 bases, and 10 bases lay outside the gene matches. The CDR3 consists of 15 residues. The CDR3 here is CASSASGTGSDEQYF. The CDR3 DNA follows: TGTGCCAGCAGCGCCAGCGGGACAGGGTCTGACGAGCAGTACTTC.

The chain recombines TRBV6-1 with TRBJ2-7; 12 nucleotides align to TRBD2. With 7 bases clipped from V and 6 bases from J, the junction kept 10 bases outside the gene matches. Germline CDR1 and CDR2: MNHNS and SASEGT. The CDR3 contains 15 residues. The CDR3 DNA sequence: TGTGCCAGCATTCTAGCGGGAGGGCCGACCCCCGAGCAGTACTTC. This codes for CASILAGGPTPEQYF.

V is TRBV11-1 and J is TRBJ2-3; no clear D gene. V lost 5 bases to trimming and J lost 2 bases, with 5 bases between them. Germline CDR1 SGHAT, CDR2 FQDESV (reference sequence). The CDR3 covers 12 residues. CDR3 sequence (DNA): TGTGCCAGCAGCCAGATCACAGATACGCAGTATTTT. It specifies CASSQITDTQYF.

The chain links TRBV4-3 to TRBJ2-6, with 8 bases that match TRBD1. There are 14 residues in the CDR3. Germline assignment: CDR1 LGHNA and CDR2 YSLEER. Trimming cost V 2 bases and J 8 bases; bases outside gene matches: 2. As DNA, the CDR3 is TGCGCCAGCAGCCAATGGACAGGGTCCAACGTCCTGACTTTC. Protein sequence: CASSQWTGSNVLTF.

The genes are TRBV7-2 and TRBJ2-7; D is unresolved. The length of the CDR3 is 13 residues. V lost 2 bases, J lost 2 bases, and 7 bases lay in between. Germline assignment: CDR1 SGHTA and CDR2 FQGNSA. The CDR3 region is CASSLSGTYEQYF. Written as DNA, the CDR3 is TGTGCCAGCAGCTTATCAGGTACCTACGAGCAGTACTTC.